These T cell receptor beta chains were read from a single sample in a study of shared clonotypes between healthy human individuals. Repertoires were generated with immunoSEQ multiplex PCR, while TCRdb's copy carries only in-frame clones and drops some. The sample yields 2 million to 2.5 million clones, 85% to 95% seen once. Material for sequencing was naive CD8+ T cells from PBMCs. These receptors came from a man between 18 and 29 years old in good health. Some clones in this sample may be carry-over from other donors' samples. CDR3s include the opening cysteine and the closing phenylalanine or tryptophan. A D gene is named only where the DNA matches it firmly. Part of the rows lack a size; the others show once, few, many or a class for expanded clones.

size: -; D: -; J: TRBJ2-7; V: TRBV27; CDR3: CASSLSGSAGNEQYF; DNA: TGTGCCAGCAGTTTATCGGGTAGCGCAGGGAACGAGCAGTACTTC
size: -; D: TRBD1; J: TRBJ1-1; V: TRBV27; CDR3: CASRGLPGQFTEAFF; DNA: TGTGCCAGCAGGGGTTTACCGGGACAGTTCACTGAAGCTTTCTTT
size: -; D: TRBD2; J: TRBJ2-1; V: TRBV7-6; CDR3: CASSLVLLAGARFGQFF; DNA: TGTGCCAGCAGCTTAGTGTTGCTGGCGGGAGCCCGGTTTGGCCAGTTCTTC
size: -; D: -; J: TRBJ1-5; V: TRBV5-1; CDR3: CATSTGVGQPQHF; DNA: TGCGCCACTAGTACAGGAGTAGGTCAGCCCCAGCATTTT
size: -; D: -; J: TRBJ2-7; V: TRBV15; CDR3: CATSRDQVHEQYF; DNA: TGTGCCACCAGCAGAGATCAGGTTCACGAGCAGTACTTC
size: -; D: -; J: TRBJ2-5; V: TRBV28; CDR3: CASSSRGIGAETQYF; DNA: TGTGCCAGCAGTTCAAGGGGTATAGGGGCAGAGACCCAGTACTTC
size: -; D: TRBD2; J: TRBJ2-7; V: TRBV4-1; CDR3: CASSHASGRAGEQYF; DNA: TGCGCCAGCAGCCACGCTAGCGGGAGGGCCGGTGAGCAGTACTTC
size: -; D: TRBD1; J: TRBJ2-2; V: TRBV7-8; CDR3: CASSLGRGPGELFF; DNA: TGTGCCAGCAGCTTGGGCAGGGGGCCCGGGGAGCTGTTTTTT
size: -; D: -; J: TRBJ1-1; V: TRBV10-3; CDR3: CAISGSAGPSSEAFF; DNA: TGTGCCATCAGTGGTTCAGCCGGGCCGTCCTCTGAAGCTTTCTTT
size: -; D: TRBD2; J: TRBJ2-2; V: TRBV7-9; CDR3: CANFRGGNTGELFF; DNA: TGTGCCAACTTTCGCGGGGGGAACACCGGGGAGCTGTTTTTT
size: -; D: TRBD1; J: TRBJ1-2; V: TRBV27; CDR3: CASSPRTGFYGYTF; DNA: TGTGCCAGCAGTCCGCGGACAGGCTTCTATGGCTACACCTTC
size: -; D: TRBD2; J: TRBJ2-5; V: TRBV27; CDR3: CASSLLAGAETQYF; DNA: TGTGCCAGCAGTTTACTAGCGGGAGCGGAGACCCAGTACTTC
size: -; D: TRBD2; J: TRBJ2-7; V: TRBV5-1; CDR3: CASSFGLADPLSLYEQYF; DNA: TGCGCCAGCAGCTTCGGACTAGCCGACCCCTTATCACTCTACGAGCAGTACTTC
size: -; D: TRBD1; J: TRBJ2-3; V: TRBV14; CDR3: CASSQSDRGGDTQYF; DNA: TGTGCCAGCAGCCAAAGTGACAGGGGAGGAGATACGCAGTATTTT
size: -; D: TRBD1; J: TRBJ1-2; V: TRBV7-8; CDR3: CASSSGTGGGYTF; DNA: TGTGCCAGCAGCTCAGGGACAGGCGGGGGCTACACCTTC
size: -; D: -; J: TRBJ1-5; V: TRBV7-9; CDR3: CASSDADDQPQHF; DNA: TGTGCCAGCAGCGATGCGGACGATCAGCCCCAGCATTTT
size: -; D: TRBD1; J: TRBJ1-1; V: TRBV6-5; CDR3: CASSLQGANTEAFF; DNA: TGTGCCAGCAGTTTACAGGGGGCTAACACTGAAGCTTTCTTT
size: -; D: -; J: TRBJ1-2; V: TRBV6-6; CDR3: CASSTVPGGYGYTF; DNA: TGTGCCAGCAGCACCGTCCCCGGGGGCTATGGCTACACCTTC
size: -; D: -; J: TRBJ2-7; V: TRBV4-3; CDR3: CASSQEVTWQEDSYEQYF; DNA: TGCGCCAGCAGCCAAGAGGTGACGTGGCAGGAGGACTCCTACGAGCAGTACTTC
size: -; D: TRBD1; J: TRBJ2-7; V: TRBV9; CDR3: CASSVTGQGSYEQYF; DNA: TGTGCCAGCAGCGTGACCGGACAGGGCTCCTACGAGCAGTACTTC
size: once; D: TRBD2; J: TRBJ2-7; V: TRBV28; CDR3: CASSRKREGYF; DNA: TGTGCCAGCAGTCGTAAGCGGGAGGGCTACTTC
size: -; D: -; J: TRBJ1-2; V: TRBV5-3; CDR3: CASSQMDRYGYTF; DNA: TGTGCCAGCAGCCAAATGGACAGATATGGCTACACCTTC
size: -; D: -; J: TRBJ2-1; V: TRBV4-1; CDR3: CASSPTDNEQFF; DNA: TGCGCCAGCAGCCCGACAGACAATGAGCAGTTCTTC
size: once; D: -; J: TRBJ2-7; V: TRBV6-5; CDR3: CASTKRGWSEQYF; DNA: TGTGCCAGCACCAAGAGGGGTTGGTCCGAGCAGTACTTC
size: -; D: TRBD1; J: TRBJ1-2; V: TRBV30; CDR3: CAWSKPGQGYGYTF; DNA: TGTGCCTGGAGTAAACCGGGACAGGGCTATGGCTACACCTTC
size: -; D: TRBD2; J: TRBJ2-2; V: TRBV10-1; CDR3: CASSEELAGVPGELFF; DNA: TGCGCCAGCAGTGAGGAACTAGCGGGAGTACCCGGGGAGCTGTTTTTT
size: -; D: -; J: TRBJ2-7; V: TRBV7-9; CDR3: CASSPAGVYEQYF; DNA: TGTGCCAGCAGTCCCGCCGGAGTCTACGAGCAGTACTTC
size: -; D: TRBD1; J: TRBJ2-5; V: TRBV7-8; CDR3: CASSLKGTAQETQYF; DNA: TGTGCCAGCAGCTTAAAGGGGACAGCTCAAGAGACCCAGTACTTC
size: -; D: TRBD2; J: TRBJ2-1; V: TRBV13; CDR3: CASSSWGAGGLSEQFF; DNA: TGTGCCAGCAGCTCCTGGGGAGCGGGAGGGCTTAGTGAGCAGTTCTTC
size: -; D: -; J: TRBJ1-1; V: TRBV6-5; CDR3: CASSYLGVATEAFF; DNA: TGTGCCAGCAGTTACTTGGGGGTCGCCACTGAAGCTTTCTTT
size: -; D: -; J: TRBJ2-1; V: TRBV7-2; CDR3: CASSLGASDEQFF; DNA: TGTGCCAGCAGCTTAGGCGCTAGCGATGAGCAGTTCTTC
size: -; D: -; J: TRBJ2-3; V: TRBV5-6; CDR3: CASSYEARTDTQYF; DNA: TGTGCCAGCAGCTATGAGGCCCGCACAGATACGCAGTATTTT
size: -; D: TRBD2; J: TRBJ2-2; V: TRBV9; CDR3: CASSSHSGRNTGELFF; DNA: TGTGCCAGCAGCTCACATAGCGGGCGGAACACCGGGGAGCTGTTTTTT
size: -; D: -; J: TRBJ1-2; V: TRBV9; CDR3: CASSVGVDRSNYGYTF; DNA: TGTGCCAGCAGCGTAGGGGTGGACAGAAGTAACTATGGCTACACCTTC
size: few; D: -; J: TRBJ2-7; V: TRBV7-9; CDR3: CASSLFGEQYF; DNA: TGTGCCAGCAGCTTATTCGGCGAGCAGTACTTC
size: -; D: -; J: TRBJ2-3; V: TRBV10-3; CDR3: CATSDGTDYVDTQYF; DNA: TGTGCCACCTCCGATGGGACCGACTACGTGGATACGCAGTATTTT
size: -; D: -; J: TRBJ1-2; V: TRBV27; CDR3: CASSLSEQGYYTF; DNA: TGTGCCAGCAGTTTATCGGAACAGGGTTACTACACCTTC
size: once; D: -; J: TRBJ2-5; V: TRBV13; CDR3: CASSFWDTSQETQYF; DNA: TGTGCCAGCAGCTTTTGGGACACCTCCCAAGAGACCCAGTACTTC
size: -; D: -; J: TRBJ2-2; V: TRBV7-7; CDR3: CASSFGAGELFF; DNA: TGTGCCAGCAGCTTTGGGGCCGGGGAGCTGTTTTTT
size: -; D: -; J: TRBJ1-2; V: TRBV5-1; CDR3: CASSSGLGVDF; DNA: TGCGCCAGCAGCTCCGGTCTGGGGGTAGATTTC
size: -; D: -; J: TRBJ2-3; V: TRBV27; CDR3: CASSLFKGSTDTQYF; DNA: TGTGCCAGCAGTCTCTTTAAAGGGAGCACAGATACGCAGTATTTT
size: -; D: TRBD1; J: TRBJ2-2; V: TRBV13; CDR3: CASSSRTGIGELFF; DNA: TGTGCCAGCAGCTCCCGGACAGGGATCGGGGAGCTGTTTTTT
size: -; D: -; J: TRBJ2-4; V: TRBV27; CDR3: CASSPDTLGAKNIQYF; DNA: TGTGCCAGCAGCCCAGACACACTAGGAGCCAAAAACATTCAGTACTTC
size: -; D: -; J: TRBJ2-7; V: TRBV29-1; CDR3: CSVSSSGLSYEQYF; DNA: TGCAGCGTTTCGTCGTCAGGGCTATCCTACGAGCAGTACTTC
size: once; D: -; J: TRBJ1-1; V: TRBV28; CDR3: CASSLLGGLGTEAFF; DNA: TGTGCCAGCAGTTTATTGGGGGGGCTCGGCACTGAAGCTTTCTTT
size: -; D: TRBD2; J: TRBJ2-7; V: TRBV29-1; CDR3: CSVVGGEIYEQYF; DNA: TGCAGCGTTGTTGGGGGGGAAATCTACGAGCAGTACTTC
size: once; D: TRBD1; J: TRBJ1-5; V: TRBV19; CDR3: CASRSGQGWNQPQHF; DNA: TGTGCCAGTAGATCGGGACAGGGGTGGAATCAGCCCCAGCATTTT
size: -; D: -; J: TRBJ1-2; V: TRBV29-1; CDR3: CSAPENYGYTF; DNA: TGCAGCGCCCCTGAAAACTATGGCTACACCTTC
size: -; D: -; J: TRBJ2-3; V: TRBV27; CDR3: CASSPTTWGDTQYF; DNA: TGTGCCAGCAGTCCTACCACGTGGGGAGATACGCAGTATTTT
size: -; D: -; J: TRBJ2-2; V: TRBV11-2; CDR3: CASSPVINTGELFF; DNA: TGTGCCAGCAGCCCTGTTATAAACACCGGGGAGCTGTTTTTT
size: once; D: -; J: TRBJ2-7; V: TRBV5-6; CDR3: CASSFSRAHPYEQYF; DNA: TGTGCCAGCAGCTTCTCTCGCGCACACCCCTACGAGCAGTACTTC